The source of this T cell receptor beta chain is a study of cytomegalovirus exposure and HLA in healthy donors. This PCR relied on a set of 60 Vbeta primers and 13 Jbeta primers. Clones were read by immunoSEQ multiplex PCR, and TCRdb kept only the in-frame ones, dropping some. The sample consists of 95,000 to 150,000 clones, under 20% of them appearing once. General study points: The authors later found TCR association rates varying by HLA locus, with DRB1 most and HLA-C fewest. Usually a TCR sequence was rare, but some public TCRs were found in many donors. The study listed approximately 160 cytomegalovirus-associated TCR beta chains.

Germline V lookup: CDR1 LGHNA, CDR2 YNFKEQ. Trimming pared 1 base from V and 3 bases from J, leaving 16 bases between. The CDR3 spans 16 residues. A word on this clone: Its specificity is unknown.

The J gene is TRBJ2-7, the V gene TRBV4-2; D is unresolved. The receptor was derived from a female donor in good health and CMV-seropositive. The specimen was PBMCs. Here the CDR3 reads CASSQAANRRVYEQYF. DNA of the CDR3: TGTGCCAGCAGCCAAGCCGCAAACCGGAGAGTCTACGAGCAGTACTTC.